The 29 T cell receptor beta chains in this list originate from one sample, sequenced in a study of T cells in Graves' hyperthyroidism and ophthalmopathy (dated by TCRdb to between 2017 and 2020). To prepare the library, multiplex PCR was applied. Sequencing was carried out with an Illumina HiSeq 2000. The TCR beta CDR3 regions were amplified from the RNA transcripts. A first-round RT-PCR of the TCR CDR3 used the HTBI primer set with the Qiagen OneStep RT-PCR kit. The public reads were reprocessed in TCRdb via fastp at Q25 and MiXCR, keeping in-frame beta chains. Records with the same CDR3 protein are collapsed into one entry carrying the most frequent genes and DNA. The sample table lists some 400,000 distinct CDR3 sequences, more than 11% of them with a count of one. The ten largest account for about 11% of the sample. The sample taken for sequencing was blood. Receptor source: a woman aged 55-70 years with Graves' hyperthyroidism.

This clonotype was observed many times. V and J are TRBV7-9 and TRBJ2-1, with D hard to call. Germline CDR1 is SEHNR and CDR2 is FQNEAQ (reference sequence). Between the trimmed V and J ends, which lost 1 base and 2 bases, there was a span of 12 bases. This CDR3 spans 16 amino acids. Written as DNA, the CDR3 is TGTGCCAGCAGCTTAGGCAGACTGGGCCCCTACAATGAGCAGTTCTTC. Translating gives CASSLGRLGPYNEQFF.

In the case of this clonotype: A much larger clonotype is one base distant, so this may be a read error. V usage is TRBV30 and J usage is TRBJ2-2; D possibly uses TRBD1 or TRBD2 (5 bases each). V lost 6 bases, J lost 6 bases, and 17 bases lay in between. The CDR3 has 14 residues. From germline, CDR1 is GTSNPN and CDR2 SVGIG (reference sequence). The CDR3 nucleotides are TGTGCCTGCCTCCCCGGGGCTGGGGCCGGGGAGCTGTTTTTT. Amino acid sequence: CACLPGAGAGELFF. Full variable domain (remainder filled in from reference TRBV30 and TRBJ2-2): SQTIHQWPATLVQPVGSPLSLECTVEGTSNPNLYWYRQAAGRGLQLLFYSVGIGQISSEVPQNLSASRPQDRQFILSSKKLLLSDSGFYLCACLPGAGAGELFFGEGSRLTVL.

The rearrangement joins TRBV20-1 to TRBJ1-1; TRBD1 matches 11 bases. CDR1 DFQATT and CDR2 SNEGSKA come from the germline V gene (reference sequence). CDR3 size: 13 residues. The junction had 9 bases not matched to a gene; V was cut back by 2 bases and J by 13 bases. The CDR3 spells CSARFGTGGSVFF. DNA for the CDR3: TGCAGTGCTAGATTTGGGACAGGGGGGAGTGTTTTCTTT.

This clonotype was recorded at least ten times. The rearrangement uses TRBV28 and TRBJ2-7, with TRBD2 as a possible D gene (6 bases). In germline, CDR1 is MDHEN, CDR2 SYDVKM. The CDR3 is 16 amino acids. V lost 7 bases to trimming and J lost 3 bases, with 22 bases between them. CDR3 sequence reads: CASTPIMGGMVYEQYF. Written as DNA, the CDR3 is TGTGCCAGCACTCCAATAATGGGCGGGATGGTCTACGAGCAGTACTTC. The entire variable domain, with the rest obtained from reference TRBV28 and TRBJ2-7, is as follows: DVKVTQSSRYLVKRTGEKVFLECVQDMDHENMFWYRQDPGLGLRLIYFSYDVKMKEKGDIPEGYSVSREKKERFSLILESASTNQTSMYLCASTPIMGGMVYEQYFGPGTRLTVT.

This clonotype has at least ten counts. This chain connects TRBV24-1 to TRBJ2-5, with TRBD1 identical over 7 bases. CDR3 length: 15 residues. V lost 4 bases and J lost 3; bases outside the gene matches: 7. Per germline, CDR1 KGHDR and CDR2 SFDVKD. Here the CDR3 reads CATSDPTGTEETQYF. As DNA, the CDR3 is TGTGCCACCAGTGACCCAACCGGGACAGAAGAGACCCAGTACTTC.

This clonotype showed up just a few times. The gene calls are TRBV7-2 and TRBJ2-3; 7 nucleotides match TRBD1. CDR1 SGHTA and CDR2 FQGNSA come from the germline V gene. The junction had 11 bases not matched to a gene; V was cut back by 6 bases and J by 5 bases. The CDR3 is 15 residues long. CDR3 DNA sequence: TGTGCCAGCAGACGAGATAAGGGGGCTAAAGATACGCAGTATTTT. It is translated as CASRRDKGAKDTQYF.

There are many counts of this clonotype. This chain connects TRBV27 to TRBJ2-1, with 7 bases aligning to TRBD2. Germline V gene lookup returns CDR1 MNHEY and CDR2 SMNVEV (reference sequence). CDR3 length equals 17 residues. With V trimmed by 0 bases and J by 1 base, 6 bases remained unmatched. As DNA, the CDR3 is TGTGCCAGCAGTTTATCCCCCGCTAGCGGTTCCTACAATGAGCAGTTCTTC. Protein: CASSLSPASGSYNEQFF.

This clonotype has ten or more counts. This chain uses TRBV7-9 with TRBJ2-3; 9 bases align to TRBD2. The CDR3 contains 15 residues. Germline CDR1 reads SEHNR; CDR2 reads FQNEAQ (reference sequence). V gave up 6 bases and J gave up 0 bases; unmatched junction bases: 4. The CDR3 DNA reads TGTGCCAGCAGGGCGACTAGCGGTAGCACAGATACGCAGTATTTT. Encoded protein: CASRATSGSTDTQYF. Full variable domain (outside the CDR3, taken from reference TRBV7-9 and TRBJ2-3): DTGVSQNPRHKITKRGQNVTFRCDPISEHNRLYWYRQTLGQGPEFLTYFQNEAQLEKSRLLSDRFSAERPKGSFSTLEIQRTEQGDSAMYLCASRATSGSTDTQYFGPGTRLTVL.

This clonotype was detected only a few times. The V gene is TRBV30, the J gene TRBJ2-7; the match to TRBD2 covers 8 bases. This CDR3 spans 15 amino acids. The germline V gene encodes CDR1 GTSNPN and CDR2 SVGIG (reference sequence). V lost 3 bases and J lost 5; bases outside the gene matches: 12. The CDR3 nucleotides read TGTGCCTGGAGCGATGACGGCGGGAGGATCCACGAGCAGTACTTC. Protein sequence: CAWSDDGGRIHEQYF.

Only a few counts were recorded for this clonotype. This chain links TRBV11-3 with TRBJ2-5; D remains unclear. The CDR3 runs 14 residues. V lost 1 base and J 1 base, leaving 7 bases between the germline ends. Germline V gives CDR1 SGHNT, CDR2 YENEEA. As DNA, the CDR3 is TGTGCCAGCAGCTTAGGGTACTCCCAAGAGACCCAGTACTTC. This gives the protein CASSLGYSQETQYF.

This clonotype was picked up one time. A much larger clone lies a single base off, so this may be a read error. The rearrangement links TRBV29-1 to TRBJ2-7, with D perhaps matching TRBD2 (6 bases). The germline V gene encodes CDR1 SQVTM and CDR2 ANQGSEA. The CDR3 runs to 13 residues. This chain's CDR3 is CSVVGGEVYVQYF. CDR3 bases: TGCAGCGTCGTCGGCGGGGAGGTTTACGTGCAGTACTTC.

This clonotype was recorded at least ten times. This sequence joins TRBV5-1 and TRBJ2-7; 8 positions match TRBD2. CDR3 size: 16 residues. Trimming removed 3 bases from V and 3 bases from J; junction bases left unmatched: 11. CDR1 is SGHRS and CDR2 is YFSETQ in the germline V gene. The CDR3 nucleotides read TGCGCCAGCAGCTCCTCGGGACTAGTAACCAACTACGAGCAGTACTTC. Amino acids: CASSSSGLVTNYEQYF.

The sample holds many counts of this clonotype. This chain uses TRBV5-1 with TRBJ2-1; the match to TRBD1 covers 8 bases. V trimming: 1 base; J trimming: 2 bases; junction bases outside the gene matches: 5. The CDR3 is 16 amino acids. The germline V gene encodes CDR1 SGHRS and CDR2 YFSETQ. The CDR3 loop is CASSLRGQATYNEQFF. The CDR3, as DNA: TGCGCCAGCAGCTTGCGGGGACAGGCCACCTACAATGAGCAGTTCTTC.

This clonotype has ten or more counts. The chain joins TRBV11-3 to TRBJ2-5, with D uncertain. CDR1 and CDR2 (germline): SGHNT, YENEEA. Between the trimmed V and J ends, which lost 1 base and 0 bases, there was a span of 9 bases. The CDR3 is made up of 15 amino acids. DNA for the CDR3: TGTGCCAGCAGCTTAGCCCTCCGGGACCAAGAGACCCAGTACTTC. Its translation: CASSLALRDQETQYF.

This clonotype was recorded many times. This chain uses TRBV7-9 with TRBJ1-6, with D possibly matching TRBD1 (5 bases). The CDR3 is 15 residues long. From germline, CDR1 is SEHNR and CDR2 FQNEAQ (reference sequence). V lost 2 bases and J 7 bases, leaving 12 bases between the germline ends. The CDR3 bases are TGTGCCAGCAGCTTACGGTCAGGGCAAAATTCACCCCTCCACTTT. Translated: CASSLRSGQNSPLHF.

There are many counts of this clonotype. This chain uses TRBV7-3 with TRBJ2-1; maybe TRBD1 (5 bases). From germline, CDR1 is SGHTA and CDR2 FQGTGA. The length of the CDR3 is 13 residues. V was clipped by 5 bases and J by 3 bases, with 8 bases between them. The CDR3 bases are TGTGCCAGCAGCACAGACAGCTACAATGAGCAGTTCTTC. This encodes CASSTDSYNEQFF.

The table lists this clonotype with many counts. The V gene is TRBV7-9, the J gene TRBJ1-2; 7 nucleotides align to TRBD1. The CDR3 consists of 14 residues. CDR1 and CDR2 (germline): SEHNR, FQNEAQ (reference sequence). V shed 5 bases, J shed 2 bases, and the junction held 5 bases outside the gene matches. This CDR3 is CASSPGDRNYGYTF. CDR3 coding DNA: TGTGCCAGCAGCCCAGGGGACAGAAACTATGGCTACACCTTC.

The chain has TRBV7-9 and TRBJ1-5; the D is unclear. The CDR3 runs 15 residues. Per germline, CDR1 SEHNR and CDR2 FQNEAQ (reference sequence). With 5 bases removed from V and 3 bases from J, the gap between germline ends came to 14 bases. The CDR3 here is CASSPGWQDNQPQHF. CDR3 DNA: TGTGCCAGCAGCCCCGGGTGGCAGGACAATCAGCCCCAGCATTTT.

This clonotype was recorded many times. V and J are TRBV12-3 or TRBV12-4 and TRBJ2-7; D is unclear. This CDR3 comprises 12 residues. V was clipped by 5 bases and J by 0 bases, with 5 bases between them. As DNA, the CDR3 is TGTGCCAGCAGTACCAACTCCTACGAGCAGTACTTC. Protein product: CASSTNSYEQYF.

This clonotype was found many times. The chain joins TRBV24-1 to TRBJ2-3, with TRBD1 identical over 7 bases. Germline assignment: CDR1 KGHDR and CDR2 SFDVKD. Trimming cost V 5 bases and J 5 bases; bases outside gene matches: 9. This CDR3 spans 15 amino acids. This chain's CDR3 is CATSATGRGLDTQYF. For the CDR3, the DNA is TGTGCCACCAGTGCGACAGGGAGAGGCTTAGATACGCAGTATTTT.

In DNA, the CDR3 is TGTGCCAGCGAATGGAGACATACCGAAATTAACTATGGCTACACCTTC. Its protein product is CASEWRHTEINYGYTF. This chain connects TRBV19 to TRBJ1-2; D is unclear. CDR3 length: 16 amino acids. Trimming shortened V by 9 bases and J by 1 base, and 21 bases separated the two germline ends. Germline V lookup: CDR1 LNHDA, CDR2 SQIVND (reference sequence).

This clonotype was counted ten times or more. The genes are TRBV7-9 and TRBJ2-1; TRBD2 aligns across 10 bases. This CDR3 has 15 amino acids. Germline loops: CDR1 SEHNR, CDR2 FQNEAQ (reference sequence). With 6 bases clipped from V and 6 bases from J, the junction kept 8 bases outside the gene matches. The CDR3 DNA reads as TGTGCCAGCAGTCAGAGCGGGAGGGCCCGCAATGAGCAGTTCTTC. Protein: CASSQSGRARNEQFF.

The gene calls are TRBV6-1 and TRBJ2-7; weak D call: TRBD2 (6 bases). Trimming took 10 bases from V and 0 from J, leaving 22 bases between them. CDR3 length: 16 residues. CDR1 and CDR2 (germline): MNHNS, SASEGT. The CDR3 DNA reads as TGTGCCACCTCCCGGGGTGGCGGGACCTACTCCTACGAGCAGTACTTC. Translation: CATSRGGGTYSYEQYF.

This clonotype was detected many times. The V call is TRBV12-3 or TRBV12-4, the J call TRBJ1-5; D gene ambiguous. The CDR3 runs to 14 residues. V was trimmed by 3 bases and J by 6 bases, leaving 12 bases between them. CDR3 sequence (DNA): TGTGCCAGCAGTTTTCAGGCCTCGGGTCAGCCCCAGCATTTT. Translation gives CASSFQASGQPQHF.

This clonotype came up many times. V usage is TRBV2 and J usage is TRBJ2-3; TRBD2 agrees at 8 bases. Germline V gene sequence: CDR1 SNHLY, CDR2 FYNNEI. V lost 6 bases and J lost 1; bases outside the gene matches: 9. This CDR3 spans 16 amino acids. CDR3 amino acids: CASRGLGLEGTDTQYF. The CDR3 nucleotides read TGTGCCAGCAGGGGACTAGGCCTGGAGGGCACAGATACGCAGTATTTT. The full variable domain, in which reference TRBV2 and TRBJ2-3 provide the parts outside the CDR3, is EPEVTQTPSHQVTQMGQEVILRCVPISNHLYFYWYRQILGQKVEFLVSFYNNEISEKSEIFDDQFSVERPDGSNFTLKIRSTKLEDSAMYFCASRGLGLEGTDTQYFGPGTRLTVL.

This clonotype was seen at least ten times. The chain is built from TRBV5-1 and TRBJ2-3, with 7 nucleotides matching TRBD1. The CDR3 sequence is 16 residues long. CDR1 and CDR2 from the germline V gene are SGHRS and YFSETQ. Trimming removed 2 bases from V and 1 base from J; junction bases left unmatched: 7. The CDR3 DNA follows: TGCGCCAGCAGCTTTGGGACAGCCCCCGGCACAGATACGCAGTATTTT. Protein product: CASSFGTAPGTDTQYF.

Ten or more counts support this clonotype. This chain connects TRBV12-3 or TRBV12-4 to TRBJ1-1, with 9 bases lining up with TRBD1. This CDR3 spans 13 amino acids. V dropped 4 bases and J dropped 6; count of bases not matched to a gene: 3. This chain's CDR3 is CASSSRDRAEAFF. CDR3 in DNA: TGTGCCAGCAGTTCGCGGGACAGGGCTGAAGCTTTCTTT.

Many counts were recorded for this clonotype. The CDR3 here is CAWGGLLRSNTEAFF. In DNA form, the CDR3 reads TGTGCCTGGGGGGGACTTTTGCGGTCTAACACTGAAGCTTTCTTT. This chain links TRBV30 with TRBJ1-1; tentatively, D is TRBD1 (5 bases). V gave up 5 bases and J gave up 2 bases, with 18 bases separating them. The CDR3 consists of 15 residues. From germline, CDR1 is GTSNPN and CDR2 SVGIG (reference sequence).

This clonotype came up many times. The rearrangement links TRBV6-5 to TRBJ1-3, with D unresolved. Trimming pared 1 base from V and 0 bases from J, leaving 7 bases between. The CDR3 covers 15 residues. Looked up from germline, CDR1 is MNHEY and CDR2 is SVGAGI. This CDR3 is CASSYYRGSGNTIYF. CDR3 coding DNA: TGTGCCAGCAGTTACTACCGAGGCTCTGGAAACACCATATATTTT.